This TCR beta chain was recorded in a study of T cell responses to AZD1222 COVID-19 vaccine. Assay used: immunoSEQ multiplex PCR; TCRdb lists only in-frame clones, some missing. This sample carries 85,000 to 90,000 clones, about nine tenths of them seen once, and the ten largest clones take around 2.2%. Losses at the gene ends were 4 bases for V and 5 bases for J; bases not matched to a gene: 13. The germline V gene encodes CDR1 SGHRS and CDR2 YFSETQ. The CDR3 runs to 17 residues. The V gene is TRBV5-1, the J gene TRBJ2-5; 11 bases are shared with TRBD1. This TCR was recovered from an adult in good health. The starting material was peripheral blood, obtained on day 0 of AZD1222 vaccination. CDR3 loop: CASSLGQGGAHGETQYF. The CDR3 coding sequence is TGCGCCAGCAGCCTGGGACAGGGGGGGGCTCACGGTGAGACCCAGTACTTC.